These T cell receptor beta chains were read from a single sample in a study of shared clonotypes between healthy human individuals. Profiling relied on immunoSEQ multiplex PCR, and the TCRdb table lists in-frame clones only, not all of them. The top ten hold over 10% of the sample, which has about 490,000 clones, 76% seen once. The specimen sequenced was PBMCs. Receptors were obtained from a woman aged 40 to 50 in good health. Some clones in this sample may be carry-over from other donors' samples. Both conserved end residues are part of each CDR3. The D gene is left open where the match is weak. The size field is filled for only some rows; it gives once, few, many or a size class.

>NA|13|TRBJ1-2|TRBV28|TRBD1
CASIDRGWNGYTF
TGTGCCAGTATAGACAGGGGGTGGAATGGCTACACCTTC
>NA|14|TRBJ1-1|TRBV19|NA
CASSKGPPGPEAFF
TGTGCCAGTAGTAAGGGACCCCCGGGACCTGAAGCTTTCTTT
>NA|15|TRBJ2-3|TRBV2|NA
CASSESGGRLDTQYF
TGTGCCAGCAGTGAATCCGGGGGCAGGCTTGATACGCAGTATTTT
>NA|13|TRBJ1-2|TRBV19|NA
CASSIDGNYGYTF
TGTGCCAGTAGTATTGACGGTAACTATGGCTACACCTTC
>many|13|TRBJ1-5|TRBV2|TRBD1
CASRGQSNQPQHF
TGTGCCAGCAGGGGACAGTCTAATCAGCCCCAGCATTTT
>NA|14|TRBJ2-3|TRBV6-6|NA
CASRYTAGADTQYF
TGTGCCAGCAGGTACACAGCCGGGGCGGATACGCAGTATTTT
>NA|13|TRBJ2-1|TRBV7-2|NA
CATRTGGYNEQFF
TGTGCCACCAGGACAGGAGGGTACAATGAGCAGTTCTTC
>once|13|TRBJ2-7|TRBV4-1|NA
CASSHLFSYEQYF
TGCGCCAGCAGCCACTTATTCTCCTACGAGCAGTACTTC
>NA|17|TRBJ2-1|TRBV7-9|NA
CASSGRGKLSVYNEQFF
TGTGCCAGCTCGGGTCGGGGCAAATTATCCGTTTACAATGAGCAGTTCTTC
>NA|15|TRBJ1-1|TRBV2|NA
CASSDWGQGDTEAFF
TGTGCCAGCAGTGATTGGGGGCAGGGTGACACTGAAGCTTTCTTT
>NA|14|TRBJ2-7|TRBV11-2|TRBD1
CASSSRTGSGEQYF
TGTGCCAGCAGCTCCCGGACAGGGTCGGGCGAGCAGTACTTC
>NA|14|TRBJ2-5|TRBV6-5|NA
CASSYSSSVQTQYF
TGTGCCAGCAGTTACTCGAGTAGCGTGCAGACCCAGTACTTC
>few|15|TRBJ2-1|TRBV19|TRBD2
CASSTSGLAYNEQFF
TGTGCCAGTAGTACCTCCGGACTAGCGTACAATGAGCAGTTCTTC
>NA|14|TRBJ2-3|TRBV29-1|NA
CSVGHSGLGDTQYF
TGCAGCGTGGGACATAGCGGGTTGGGAGATACGCAGTATTTT
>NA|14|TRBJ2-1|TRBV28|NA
CASSLALAYNEQFF
TGTGCCAGCAGTTTAGCGCTAGCTTACAATGAGCAGTTCTTC
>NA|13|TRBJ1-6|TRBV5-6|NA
CASSLGRGSPLHF
TGTGCCAGCAGCTTGGGTCGGGGTTCACCCCTCCACTTT
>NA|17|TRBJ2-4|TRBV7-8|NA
CASSLERGVLAKNIQYF
TGTGCCAGCAGCTTAGAACGAGGGGTCTTAGCCAAAAACATTCAGTACTTC
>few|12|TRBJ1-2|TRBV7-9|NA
CASSLGVLGYTF
TGTGCCAGCAGCTTGGGGGTGCTTGGCTACACCTTC
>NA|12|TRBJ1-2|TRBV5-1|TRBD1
CASSLRGLGYTF
TGCGCCAGCAGCTTGAGGGGGCTGGGCTACACCTTC
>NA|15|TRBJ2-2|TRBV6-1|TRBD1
CASSEVGQGAGELFF
TGTGCCAGCAGTGAAGTGGGACAGGGGGCCGGGGAGCTGTTTTTT
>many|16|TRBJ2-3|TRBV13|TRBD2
CASSSSATSGSNTQYF
TGTGCCAGCAGCTCCTCCGCGACTAGCGGGAGCAATACGCAGTATTTT
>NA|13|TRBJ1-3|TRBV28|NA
CASISPGANTIYF
TGTGCCAGCATTTCCCCCGGGGCAAACACCATATATTTT
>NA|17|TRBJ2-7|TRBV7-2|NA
CASSLGGSGLSSYEQYF
TGTGCCAGCAGCTTAGGTGGTAGCGGATTGAGCTCCTACGAGCAGTACTTC
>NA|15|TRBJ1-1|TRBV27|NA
CASSLAPHANTEAFF
TGTGCCAGCAGTTTAGCCCCCCACGCTAACACTGAAGCTTTCTTT
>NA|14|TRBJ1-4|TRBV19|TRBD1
CASSMAGGKEKLFF
TGTGCCAGTAGTATGGCAGGGGGCAAGGAAAAACTGTTTTTT
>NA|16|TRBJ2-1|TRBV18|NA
CASSPAGPGAYNEQFF
TGTGCCAGCTCACCTGCAGGTCCTGGCGCCTACAATGAGCAGTTCTTC
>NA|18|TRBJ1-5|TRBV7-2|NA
CASSLVPGNLYSNQPQHF
TGTGCCAGCAGCTTAGTCCCAGGCAACCTTTATAGCAATCAGCCCCAGCATTTT
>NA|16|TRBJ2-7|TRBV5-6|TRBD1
CASSHIDRGRSYEQYF
TGTGCCAGCAGCCATATTGACAGGGGCCGCTCCTACGAGCAGTACTTC
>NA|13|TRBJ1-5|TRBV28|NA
CASSAYSNQPQHF
TGTGCCAGCAGTGCATATAGCAATCAGCCCCAGCATTTT
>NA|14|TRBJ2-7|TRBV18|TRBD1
CASSPQDRPTVQYF
TGTGCCAGCTCACCTCAGGACAGGCCGACCGTGCAGTACTTC
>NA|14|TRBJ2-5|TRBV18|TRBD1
CASSLRGRVETQYF
TGTGCCAGCTCACTCAGGGGGCGCGTAGAGACCCAGTACTTC
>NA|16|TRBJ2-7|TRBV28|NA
CASSLSVARSSYEQYF
TGTGCCAGCAGTTTATCGGTAGCGCGGAGCTCCTACGAGCAGTACTTC
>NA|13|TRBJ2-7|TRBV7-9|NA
CASSSTRPHEQYF
TGTGCCAGCAGCTCAACTAGACCCCACGAGCAGTACTTC
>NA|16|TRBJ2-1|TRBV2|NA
CASSEAGLDSYNEQFF
TGTGCCAGCAGTGAAGCTGGGCTGGACTCCTACAATGAGCAGTTCTTC
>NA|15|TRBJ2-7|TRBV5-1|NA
CASSLGADTDYEQYF
TGCGCCAGCAGCTTGGGCGCGGATACAGACTACGAGCAGTACTTC
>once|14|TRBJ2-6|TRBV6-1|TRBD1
CASSADRGGNVLTF
TGTGCCAGCAGTGCTGACAGGGGTGGCAACGTCCTGACTTTC
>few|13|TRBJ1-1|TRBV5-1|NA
CASRATANTEAFF
TGCGCCAGCAGGGCGACAGCGAACACTGAAGCTTTCTTT
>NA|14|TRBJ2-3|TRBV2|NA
CASSSGSPADTQYF
TGTGCCAGCAGTTCGGGTAGCCCGGCAGATACGCAGTATTTT
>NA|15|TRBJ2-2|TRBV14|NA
CASSQEGPNTGELFF
TGTGCCAGCAGCCAAGAAGGACCTAACACCGGGGAGCTGTTTTTT
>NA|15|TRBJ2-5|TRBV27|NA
CASSLMKADQETQYF
TGTGCCAGCAGTTTAATGAAGGCAGACCAAGAGACCCAGTACTTC
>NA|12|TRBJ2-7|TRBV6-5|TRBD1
CASSYSGTGWYF
TGTGCCAGCAGTTATTCCGGGACAGGATGGTACTTC
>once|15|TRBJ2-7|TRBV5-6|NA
CASSLDPFSSYEQYF
TGTGCCAGCAGCTTGGACCCCTTTAGCTCCTACGAGCAGTACTTC
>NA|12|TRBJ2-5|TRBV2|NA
CASSPDLGTQYF
TGTGCCAGCAGCCCGGACCTTGGGACCCAGTACTTC
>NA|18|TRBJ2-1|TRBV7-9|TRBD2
CASSPVLGTSGTDNEQFF
TGTGCCAGCAGCCCAGTACTTGGGACTAGCGGGACTGACAATGAGCAGTTCTTC
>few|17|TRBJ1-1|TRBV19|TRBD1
CASQRGPGQGASTEAFF
TGTGCCAGCCAGAGGGGGCCGGGACAGGGGGCATCCACTGAAGCTTTCTTT
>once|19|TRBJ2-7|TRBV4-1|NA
CASSHLRRDSPSGTYEQYF
TGCGCCAGCAGCCACCTTAGAAGGGACTCGCCGTCGGGCACCTACGAGCAGTACTTC
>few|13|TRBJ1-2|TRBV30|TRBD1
CASQGQENYGYTF
TGTGCCTCCCAGGGACAGGAAAACTATGGCTACACCTTC
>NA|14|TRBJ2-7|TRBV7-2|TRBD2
CASSLREGAYEQYF
TGTGCCAGCAGCTTGCGGGAGGGGGCTTACGAGCAGTACTTC
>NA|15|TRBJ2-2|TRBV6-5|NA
CASTESRPSTGELFF
TGTGCCAGCACAGAGTCTCGGCCATCTACCGGGGAGCTGTTTTTT
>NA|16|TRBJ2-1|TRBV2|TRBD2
CASRGPSSGSLDEQFF
TGTGCCAGCAGAGGGCCGTCTAGCGGGAGTCTGGATGAGCAGTTCTTC
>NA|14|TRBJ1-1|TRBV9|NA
CASSLRDSVTEAFF
TGTGCCAGCAGCTTGCGGGACTCAGTCACTGAAGCTTTCTTT
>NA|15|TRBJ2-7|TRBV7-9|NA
CASSLLSGRPYEQYF
TGTGCCAGCAGCTTATTGTCAGGGCGACCCTACGAGCAGTACTTC
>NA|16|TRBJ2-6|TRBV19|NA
CASSIQGGSGANVLTF
TGTGCCAGTAGTATTCAGGGTGGATCCGGGGCCAACGTCCTGACTTTC
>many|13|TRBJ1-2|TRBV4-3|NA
CASSRTANYGYTF
TGCGCCAGCAGCAGGACGGCTAACTATGGCTACACCTTC
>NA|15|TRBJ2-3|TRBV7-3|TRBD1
CASSLLPGGTDTQYF
TGTGCCAGCAGCTTACTACCAGGGGGTACAGATACGCAGTATTTT
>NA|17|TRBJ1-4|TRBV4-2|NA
CASSRLGEPTLFEKLFF
TGTGCCAGCAGCCGGCTTGGGGAGCCGACGTTGTTCGAAAAACTGTTTTTT
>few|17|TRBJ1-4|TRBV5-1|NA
CASSLSTGLATNEKLFF
TGCGCCAGCAGCTTGTCGACAGGACTAGCAACTAATGAAAAACTGTTTTTT
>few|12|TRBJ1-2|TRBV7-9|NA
CASSPDSHGYTF
TGTGCCAGCAGCCCAGACAGTCATGGCTACACCTTC
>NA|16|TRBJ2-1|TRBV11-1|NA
CASSLGRGTTYNEQFF
TGTGCCAGCAGCTTAGGCCGCGGCACTACCTACAATGAGCAGTTCTTC
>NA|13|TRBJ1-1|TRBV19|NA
CASSITVNTEAFF
TGTGCCAGTAGTATCACCGTGAACACTGAAGCTTTCTTT